This is a list of T cell receptor beta chains from one sample in a study of blood T cells in healthy people across ages. TCRdb re-called the 5' RACE reads with MiXCR, one entry per CDR3 protein. The sample carries more than 1,400,000 distinct CDR3 sequences, around two fifths recorded once. The sequenced sample was blood. The origin of the receptors is a woman aged 18 to 35 in good health. Both conserved end residues are part of each CDR3. Fields, in order: D gene, J gene, V gene, clone size, CDR3 protein, CDR3 DNA. The D gene is left open where the match is weak. Where a row states a size, it is once, few, many or the class of an expanded clone; other rows omit it.

D: NA
J: TRBJ2-3
V: TRBV12-3/TRBV12-4
size: NA
CDR3: CASSPQGQVTDTQYF
DNA: TGTGCCAGCAGTCCCCAGGGGCAGGTGACAGATACGCAGTATTTT

D: NA
J: TRBJ2-7
V: TRBV29-1
size: NA
CDR3: CSVDSRDGGYEQYF
DNA: TGCAGCGTTGATAGCCGGGACGGGGGATACGAGCAGTACTTC

D: TRBD1
J: TRBJ2-7
V: TRBV19
size: NA
CDR3: CASSRWDSGAYEQYF
DNA: TGTGCCAGTAGTCGATGGGACAGTGGGGCCTACGAGCAGTACTTC

D: TRBD1
J: TRBJ2-1
V: TRBV15
size: NA
CDR3: CATGTAHNKQFF
DNA: TGTGCCACCGGGACAGCCCACAATAAGCAGTTCTTC

D: NA
J: TRBJ1-2
V: TRBV5-1
size: NA
CDR3: CASGGVVGYTF
DNA: TGCGCCAGCGGAGGGGTCGTAGGCTACACCTTC

D: NA
J: TRBJ2-1
V: TRBV12-3/TRBV12-4
size: few
CDR3: CASSPGSTPYNEQFF
DNA: TGTGCCAGCAGTCCCGGGTCCACTCCTTACAATGAGCAGTTCTTC

D: NA
J: TRBJ1-1
V: TRBV11-2
size: NA
CDR3: CASSSLTGGPTEAFF
DNA: TGTGCCAGCAGCTCCCTGACTGGGGGGCCCACTGAAGCTTTCTTT

D: NA
J: TRBJ1-4
V: TRBV5-1
size: few
CDR3: CASSLDMGATNEKLFF
DNA: TGCGCCAGCAGCTTGGATATGGGTGCAACTAATGAAAAACTGTTTTTT

D: TRBD1
J: TRBJ1-6
V: TRBV27
size: NA
CDR3: CASSPGTGWENSPLHF
DNA: TGTGCCAGCAGTCCCGGGACAGGGTGGGAGAATTCACCCCTCCACTTT

D: NA
J: TRBJ1-6
V: TRBV10-3
size: NA
CDR3: CAISGGLDLSSYNSPLHF
DNA: TGTGCCATCAGTGGGGGCCTAGACCTCAGCTCCTATAATTCACCCCTCCACTTT

D: NA
J: TRBJ2-5
V: TRBV9
size: few
CDR3: CASSLWDLTSETQYF
DNA: TGTGCCAGCAGCCTATGGGACTTGACCTCGGAGACCCAGTACTTC

D: TRBD1
J: TRBJ1-4
V: TRBV27
size: NA
CDR3: CANSILQGVGEKLFF
DNA: TGTGCCAACAGTATTCTACAGGGGGTAGGGGAAAAACTGTTTTTT

D: TRBD1
J: TRBJ2-7
V: TRBV6-5
size: NA
CDR3: CASRQGANSYEQYF
DNA: TGTGCCAGCAGACAGGGGGCCAACTCCTACGAGCAGTACTTC

D: NA
J: TRBJ1-5
V: TRBV20-1
size: NA
CDR3: CSARGLGQPRHF
DNA: TGCAGTGCTAGAGGTTTGGGTCAGCCCCGGCATTTT

D: NA
J: TRBJ2-7
V: TRBV15
size: few
CDR3: CATSPSKDYEQYF
DNA: TGTGCCACCAGCCCTAGCAAAGACTACGAGCAGTACTTC

D: TRBD1
J: TRBJ2-7
V: TRBV6-6
size: NA
CDR3: CASSNRGPRTYEQYF
DNA: TGTGCCAGCAGCAACAGGGGGCCGAGGACCTACGAGCAGTACTTC

D: TRBD2
J: TRBJ2-1
V: TRBV29-1
size: NA
CDR3: CSVEFGSGTYNEQFF
DNA: TGCAGCGTTGAATTCGGTAGCGGGACCTACAATGAGCAGTTCTTC

D: NA
J: TRBJ2-1
V: TRBV20-1
size: NA
CDR3: CSATVAGESVEQFF
DNA: TGCAGTGCTACCGTCGCAGGGGAGTCGGTTGAGCAGTTCTTC

D: NA
J: TRBJ2-5
V: TRBV3-1
size: few
CDR3: CASSPPRGYKETQYF
DNA: TGTGCCAGCTCCCCCCCTCGGGGCTACAAAGAGACCCAGTACTTC

D: NA
J: TRBJ2-7
V: TRBV28
size: NA
CDR3: CASSYPSREQYF
DNA: TGTGCCAGCAGCTACCCCTCGAGAGAGCAGTACTTC

D: TRBD2
J: TRBJ2-7
V: TRBV6-1
size: NA
CDR3: CASSEVAGAAHEQYF
DNA: TGTGCCAGCAGTGAAGTAGCGGGGGCGGCACACGAGCAGTACTTC

D: TRBD1
J: TRBJ2-7
V: TRBV12-3/TRBV12-4
size: NA
CDR3: CVSKDRAQDNEQYF
DNA: TGTGTCAGCAAGGACAGGGCCCAGGACAATGAGCAGTACTTC

D: TRBD2
J: TRBJ2-7
V: TRBV5-1
size: NA
CDR3: CASSLLAGANYEQYF
DNA: TGCGCCAGCAGCTTGTTAGCGGGGGCGAACTACGAGCAGTACTTC

D: TRBD1
J: TRBJ2-3
V: TRBV7-8
size: NA
CDR3: CASSLTTGEGPTQYF
DNA: TGTGCCAGCAGCTTAACGACAGGGGAAGGCCCTACGCAGTATTTT

D: TRBD1
J: TRBJ2-2
V: TRBV20-1
size: few
CDR3: CSATDRGTGELFF
DNA: TGCAGTGCTACCGACAGGGGGACCGGGGAGCTGTTTTTT

D: NA
J: TRBJ2-1
V: TRBV10-3
size: few
CDR3: CAINPGLSYNEQFF
DNA: TGTGCCATCAACCCGGGCCTTTCCTACAATGAGCAGTTCTTC

D: TRBD2
J: TRBJ2-1
V: TRBV19
size: NA
CDR3: CASSRRPSGRAYNEQFF
DNA: TGTGCCAGTAGTCGTAGGCCTAGCGGGAGGGCCTACAATGAGCAGTTCTTC

D: TRBD2
J: TRBJ2-7
V: TRBV2
size: NA
CDR3: CASGSGDGQYF
DNA: TGTGCCAGCGGGAGCGGGGACGGGCAGTACTTC

D: NA
J: TRBJ2-2
V: TRBV25-1
size: few
CDR3: CASSKGGANTGELFF
DNA: TGTGCCAGCAGTAAGGGGGGCGCGAACACCGGGGAGCTGTTTTTT

D: TRBD1
J: TRBJ2-3
V: TRBV6-5
size: NA
CDR3: CASSSWTGSTQYF
DNA: TGTGCCAGCAGTTCCTGGACAGGTAGTACGCAGTATTTT

D: TRBD1
J: TRBJ2-1
V: TRBV5-1
size: few
CDR3: CASTPGQSYNEQFF
DNA: TGCGCCAGCACGCCGGGACAGTCCTACAATGAGCAGTTCTTC

D: NA
J: TRBJ1-2
V: TRBV21-1
size: few
CDR3: CASSKERKKGAANYGYTF
DNA: TGTGCCAGCAGCAAAGAACGCAAAAAAGGGGCCGCTAACTATGGCTACACCTTC

D: TRBD2
J: TRBJ2-1
V: TRBV5-1
size: NA
CDR3: CASSPDRLADEQFF
DNA: TGCGCCAGCAGCCCGGATCGACTAGCAGATGAGCAGTTCTTC

D: NA
J: TRBJ2-5
V: TRBV28
size: NA
CDR3: CASSWTAGSTQYF
DNA: TGTGCCAGCAGTTGGACTGCAGGAAGCACCCAGTACTTC

D: NA
J: TRBJ1-2
V: TRBV3-1
size: NA
CDR3: CASSLYHRSSNYGYTF
DNA: TGTGCCAGCAGTCTCTATCACAGGAGCTCGAACTATGGCTACACCTTC

D: NA
J: TRBJ1-1
V: TRBV25-1
size: once
CDR3: CASSGFMNTEAFF
DNA: TGTGCCAGCAGTGGGTTCATGAACACTGAAGCTTTCTTT

D: TRBD2
J: TRBJ2-3
V: TRBV20-1
size: NA
CDR3: CSARDPTKPPGLVLYADTQYF
DNA: TGCAGTGCTAGAGATCCCACCAAACCGCCGGGACTAGTATTATACGCAGATACGCAGTATTTT

D: TRBD2
J: TRBJ2-7
V: TRBV20-1
size: few
CDR3: CSAKLAGSSYEQYF
DNA: TGCAGTGCTAAGCTAGCGGGGAGCTCCTACGAGCAGTACTTC

D: NA
J: TRBJ2-3
V: TRBV20-1
size: few
CDR3: CSAASAYSTDTQYF
DNA: TGCAGTGCTGCTAGCGCCTACAGCACAGATACGCAGTATTTT

D: NA
J: TRBJ1-2
V: TRBV12-3/TRBV12-4
size: few
CDR3: CASSIRAIAYGYTF
DNA: TGTGCCAGCAGTATACGGGCCATTGCATATGGCTACACCTTC